Shown below are 13 T cell receptor beta chains from a single sample sequenced in a study of CD8 T cell repertoires and HIV-1 epitope variants. Assay: immunoSEQ multiplex PCR; the TCRdb copy retains only in-frame clones and omits some. The sample contains 95,000 or so clones, roughly four fifths of which appear only once. Sequencing used uncultured baseline CD8+ T cells from peripheral blood mononuclear cells (PBMCs). These receptors were taken from a male donor with HIV.

CDR3 DNA sequence: TGTGCCAGCAGCGTAGGGGATCCCCGGGGCAGCTACAATGAGCAGTTCTTC. This encodes CASSVGDPRGSYNEQFF. The chain is built from TRBV9 and TRBJ2-1, with D perhaps TRBD1 or TRBD2 (5 bases each). Looked up from germline, CDR1 is SGDLS and CDR2 is YYNGEE. Trimming removed 0 bases at V and 3 bases at J, with 16 bases between. There are 17 residues in the CDR3. The full variable domain, with the rest looked up from reference TRBV9 and TRBJ2-1, is DSGVTQTPKHLITATGQRVTLRCSPRSGDLSVYWYQQSLDQGLQFLIQYYNGEERAKGNILERFSAQQFPDLHSELNLSSLELGDSALYFCASSVGDPRGSYNEQFFGPGTRLTVL.

The chain joins TRBV28 to TRBJ1-5; the D gene is possibly TRBD1 (6 bases). The length of the CDR3 is 14 residues. Trimming removed 4 bases from V and 6 bases from J, with 13 bases in between. CDR1 MDHEN and CDR2 SYDVKM come from the germline V gene. This CDR3 reads CASSSYRAPQPQHF. CDR3 DNA sequence: TGTGCCAGCAGTTCGTACAGGGCCCCTCAGCCCCAGCATTTT.

V and J are TRBV28 and TRBJ1-2, with TRBD1 matching over 10 bases. V lost 5 bases and J lost 5; bases outside the gene matches: 2. CDR1 is MDHEN and CDR2 is SYDVKM in the germline V gene. The length of the CDR3 is 13 residues. The DNA for the CDR3 is TGTGCCAGCAGTAGACAGGGGGCGTATGGCTACACCTTC. Translated, it gives CASSRQGAYGYTF.

This clone was recorded once. The chain combines TRBV7-8 with TRBJ2-4; TRBD2 matches 7 bases. The CDR3 totals 16 residues. The germline V gene encodes CDR1 SGHVS and CDR2 FQNEAQ. The V gene end was trimmed by 2 bases and the J gene end by 3 bases; junction bases not matched to a gene: 7. CDR3 bases: TGTGCCAGCAGCTTATCGTCTCGGGGGGACAAAAACATTCAGTACTTC. Translated: CASSLSSRGDKNIQYF.

This clone was counted a few times. The gene calls are TRBV9 and TRBJ2-5, with 7 bases matching TRBD2. J was trimmed by 2 bases and V by 4 bases; bases with no gene match: 5. The CDR3 is 14 residues long. CDR1 SGDLS and CDR2 YYNGEE come from the germline V gene. The chain's CDR3 is CASSIRGEQETQYF. The CDR3 DNA reads as TGTGCCAGCAGCATTCGGGGGGAACAAGAGACCCAGTACTTC.

This clone occurred once. The rearrangement uses TRBV6-1 and TRBJ1-6; the D is unclear. The CDR3 has 17 residues. V lost 5 bases and J lost 0, with 14 bases in between. CDR1 MNHNS and CDR2 SASEGT come from the germline V gene. CDR3 loop: CASSKDGRSSYNSPLHF. The CDR3 region has the DNA TGTGCCAGCAGTAAAGACGGCAGGAGCTCCTATAATTCACCCCTCCACTTT.

This rearrangement joins TRBV5-1 to TRBJ2-3; 8 nucleotides match TRBD2. The junction had 9 bases not matched to a gene; V was cut back by 1 base and J by 2 bases. Germline values: CDR1 SGHRS, CDR2 YFSETQ. The CDR3 totals 17 residues. CDR3 nucleotides: TGCGCCAGCAGCTTGAGTGGGAGCGGGGGTCCCACAGATACGCAGTATTTT. It specifies CASSLSGSGGPTDTQYF.

A word on this clone: Additional DNA sequences in this sample encode the identical CDR3. The chain employs TRBV5-6 and TRBJ1-1; D is undetermined. The CDR3 spans 12 residues. Germline CDR1 and CDR2: SGHDT and YYEEEE. The V end was cut by 4 bases, the J end by 3 bases, with 7 bases between. This CDR3 is CASSLGDTEAFF. Here the CDR3 DNA reads TGTGCCAGCAGCCTGGGAGACACTGAAGCTTTCTTT.

The sample holds a few counts of this clone. For the CDR3, the DNA is TGTGCCTGGAGCACAAGCTGGGGCACTGAAGCTTTCTTT. It codes for CAWSTSWGTEAFF. This rearrangement joins TRBV30 to TRBJ1-1; D uncertain. V was trimmed by 3 bases and J by 4 bases, leaving 12 bases between them. This CDR3 contains 13 residues. Germline lookup yields CDR1 GTSNPN and CDR2 SVGIG (reference sequence).

The chain carries TRBV28 and TRBJ2-3; D is undetermined. The CDR3 is 13 residues long. In germline, CDR1 is MDHEN, CDR2 SYDVKM. Trimming cost V 2 bases and J 4 bases, with 7 bases left between them. Here the CDR3 DNA reads TGTGCCAGCAGTTTAAGGTGGGCAGATACGCAGTATTTT. It encodes CASSLRWADTQYF.

The rearrangement joins TRBV18 to TRBJ2-7, with 7 bases identical to TRBD1. J gave up 0 bases and V 3 bases, and 8 bases lay outside the gene matches. The CDR3 totals 16 residues. The germline CDR1 and CDR2 sequences are KGHSH and LQKENI. The CDR3: CASSPRTGPSSYEQYF. The CDR3 nucleotides are TGTGCCAGCTCACCTCGGACAGGCCCCAGCTCCTACGAGCAGTACTTC.

This chain joins TRBV7-7 and TRBJ2-5, with D possibly matching TRBD2 (5 bases). The CDR3 has 13 amino acids. Trimming removed 5 bases at V and 5 bases at J, with 12 bases between. CDR1 and CDR2 (germline): SSHAT, FNYEAQ (reference sequence). For the CDR3, the DNA is TGTGCCAGCAGCCCCTCTTCGGGGGAGACCCAGTACTTC. This gives the protein CASSPSSGETQYF.

The chain has TRBV4-3 and TRBJ2-3; 8 nucleotides match TRBD2. The junction had 9 bases not matched to a gene; V was cut back by 1 base and J by 0 bases. Looked up from germline, CDR1 is LGHNA and CDR2 is YSLEER. The CDR3 extends over 18 amino acids. Written as DNA, the CDR3 is TGCGCCAGCAGCCAAGGGGTCGTTAGCGGGGCTAGCACAGATACGCAGTATTTT. Its translation is CASSQGVVSGASTDTQYF.